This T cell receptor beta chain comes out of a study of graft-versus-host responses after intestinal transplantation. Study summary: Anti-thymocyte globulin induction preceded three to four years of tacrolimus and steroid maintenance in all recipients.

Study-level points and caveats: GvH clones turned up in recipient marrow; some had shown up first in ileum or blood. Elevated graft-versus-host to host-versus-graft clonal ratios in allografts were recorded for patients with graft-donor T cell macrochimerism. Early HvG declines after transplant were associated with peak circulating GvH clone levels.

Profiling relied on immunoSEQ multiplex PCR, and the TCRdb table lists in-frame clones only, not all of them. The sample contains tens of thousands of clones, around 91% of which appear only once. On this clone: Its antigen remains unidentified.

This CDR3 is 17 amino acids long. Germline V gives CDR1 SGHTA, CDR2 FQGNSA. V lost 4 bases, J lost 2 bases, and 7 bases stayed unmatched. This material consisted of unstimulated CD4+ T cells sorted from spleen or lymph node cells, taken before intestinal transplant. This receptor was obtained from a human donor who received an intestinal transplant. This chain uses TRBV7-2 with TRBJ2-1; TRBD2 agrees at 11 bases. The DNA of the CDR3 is TGTGCCAGCAGCTCGAGACTAGCGGGGTCAGCCTACAATGAGCAGTTCTTC. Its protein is CASSSRLAGSAYNEQFF.